The rows below give T cell receptor beta chains drawn from one sample of a study of regulatory T cells in long-lasting Graves disease. MiXCR was run by TCRdb on the multiplex PCR reads, yielding one entry per CDR3 protein. The sample holds a few hundred thousand distinct CDR3 sequences; about a sixth are singletons and the top ten take approximately 22%. These data were also filed under a second study, of T cells in Graves' hyperthyroidism and ophthalmopathy.

The sample consisted of peripheral blood mononuclear cells (PBMCs), taken at new diagnosis, from a patient treated with antithyroid drugs. Receptors originate from a woman aged 18-29 years with Graves disease. Both conserved end residues are trimmed from each CDR3.

TRBV3-1	TRBJ2-7	ASSQVAGVYEQY
TRBV30	TRBJ1-2	AWSRGHGYT
TRBV7-9	TRBJ2-1	ASSPSLWPNNEQF
TRBV12-3/TRBV12-4	TRBJ2-2	ASSLHGRFTGELF
TRBV12-3/TRBV12-4	TRBJ2-5	ASSLAWTGGHFKEEETQY
TRBV20-1	TRBJ2-1	SAPRELNPYNEQF
TRBV20-1	TRBJ2-7	SATAPGGSPHEQY
TRBV28	TRBJ2-1	ASSLGGSAYNEQF
TRBV2	TRBJ2-1	ASIRGLADNEQF
TRBV28	TRBJ2-4	ASSSIQGKVNIQY
TRBV5-1	TRBJ2-1	ASSLAGTNARDEQF
TRBV7-2	TRBJ2-3	ASSLVSRQTQY
TRBV29-1	TRBJ1-1	SVEVASNTEAF
TRBV5-5	TRBJ2-2	ASSGTGIGTGKLF
TRBV6-9	TRBJ2-5	ASSSSYQETQY
TRBV27	TRBJ2-3	ASRAGPADTQY
TRBV12-3/TRBV12-4	TRBJ2-1	ASSPDRQGAREQF
TRBV13	TRBJ2-5	ASSEDGPQETQY
TRBV29-1	TRBJ2-5	SVRVGETQY
TRBV5-1	TRBJ1-4	ASSLQPTNEKLF
TRBV19	TRBJ1-1	ASSIGDRVGSEAF
TRBV5-1	TRBJ2-6	ASSFLPGQGAGANVLT
TRBV19	TRBJ2-7	ASSRRDRDIYEQY
TRBV5-1	TRBJ2-1	ASSLGDRGGDEQF
TRBV5-6	TRBJ2-3	ASSLAAAASTDTQY
TRBV12-3/TRBV12-4	TRBJ1-2	ASSNSNGYT
TRBV7-6	TRBJ2-5	ASSLGGGDPRETQY
TRBV14	TRBJ2-7	ASSQLAGDEQY
TRBV9	TRBJ1-1	ASSVEGTEAF
TRBV28	TRBJ1-1	ASSLNRGTGGTEAF
TRBV4-1	TRBJ1-3	ASSQEGRVGNTIY
TRBV12-3/TRBV12-4	TRBJ1-5	ASSSPGQFDQPQH
TRBV9	TRBJ1-2	ASSVTGDYGYT
TRBV12-5	TRBJ2-1	ASGLATNPGLAGNEQF
TRBV7-3	TRBJ1-4	ASSPPWLTARSNEKLF
TRBV11-2	TRBJ2-1	ASSLAGLGLAGGGEQF
TRBV28	TRBJ2-1	ASSLGAGRNSNEQF
TRBV4-1	TRBJ2-7	ASSQPGKGDRGLYEQY
TRBV6-1	TRBJ2-7	ASGRLAGGLVSSYEQY
TRBV4-3	TRBJ2-1	ASSQFLHRRTDSYNEQF
TRBV27	TRBJ1-6	ASSREPRNSPLH
TRBV28	TRBJ2-4	ASGTSGSTAKNIQY
TRBV19	TRBJ2-3	ASSIAGQGIIRDTQY
TRBV28	TRBJ1-5	ASSLPQEGQPQH